This T cell receptor (beta chain) comes out of a study of radiotherapy plus CTLA-4 blockade in lung cancer. Study-level background: Objective response rate was about 20%; disease control rate, about 28%. The study, taken as a whole, reports: The best prediction of response reportedly came from early blood T cell clone dynamics, with interferon-beta. Clones derived from tumor TCRs expanded in blood after radiotherapy plus ipilimumab.

Measured with immunoSEQ multiplex PCR; TCRdb has only the in-frame clones, and not every one. The sample consists of about 120,000 clones, just under 80% of them appearing once. Participants had chemo-refractory metastatic non-small-cell lung cancer and were treated with focal radiation plus ipilimumab CTLA-4 blockade. CDR1 and CDR2 (germline): SGHRS, YFSETQ. This CDR3 contains 17 residues. Losses at the gene ends were 5 bases for V and 2 bases for J; bases not matched to a gene: 10. This clone was counted a single time. The antigen is unknown. This TCR derives from a human donor with non-small cell lung cancer who had a partial response to radiotherapy plus ipilimumab. Source: peripheral blood, taken from a patient treated with radiotherapy plus ipilimumab. The gene calls are TRBV5-1 and TRBJ2-6; 7 bases line up with TRBD1. CDR3 amino acids: CASRELTGFAGANVLTF. In DNA, the CDR3 is TGCGCCAGCAGAGAACTGACAGGGTTCGCTGGGGCCAACGTCCTGACTTTC.